Listed here are 23 T cell receptor beta chains from one sample, sequenced in a study of T cell responses to AZD1222 COVID-19 vaccine. TCRdb's table, derived via immunoSEQ multiplex PCR, lists solely in-frame clones and lacks some. The data show about 130,000 clones, with 80% to 90% seen just once and about 9.9% held by the top ten. The sample was peripheral blood, taken 28 days after the second AZD1222 dose. These receptors were obtained from an adult who received the AZD1222 COVID-19 vaccine.

V and J are TRBV21-1 and TRBJ2-1; TRBD1 is the table's D call and was not checked against the DNA. TRBV21-1 is classified as a pseudogene. This CDR3 has 16 amino acids. The CDR3 DNA sequence: TGTGCCAGCAGCAAAAGGGGGTTACAGGGTGCCCATGAGCAGTTCTTC. It encodes CASSKRGLQGAHEQFF.

A single count supports this clone. This rearrangement joins TRBV9 to TRBJ2-1; TRBD2 matches 9 bases. The CDR3 length is 18 residues. V gave up 0 bases and J gave up 0 bases; unmatched junction bases: 7. Germline V gene lookup returns CDR1 SGDLS and CDR2 YYNGEE. The CDR3 region is CASSVGGSGGASYNEQFF. In nucleotides, the CDR3 is TGTGCCAGCAGCGTAGGAGGTAGCGGGGGAGCCTCCTACAATGAGCAGTTCTTC.

J is TRBJ1-4 and V is TRBV7-9; 7 nucleotides line up with TRBD1. The CDR3 is 13 amino acids. The germline CDR1 and CDR2 sequences are SEHNR and FQNEAQ (reference sequence). V was pared by 10 bases and J by 4 bases, with 6 bases of the junction left unmatched. For the CDR3, the DNA is TGTGCCACCGAGGGACAGAATAATGAAAAACTGTTTTTT. It encodes CATEGQNNEKLFF.

This chain connects TRBV18 to TRBJ2-2, with 11 bases identical to TRBD2. This CDR3 region has 16 residues. J was trimmed by 1 base and V by 4 bases; bases with no gene match: 2. Per the germline V gene, CDR1 is KGHSH and CDR2 is LQKENI. CDR3 nucleotides: TGTGCCAGCTCACAGGGACTAGCGGTGAACACCGGGGAGCTGTTTTTT. This sequence encodes CASSQGLAVNTGELFF.

The chain links TRBV9 to TRBJ1-6; a possible D gene is TRBD1 (5 bases). Germline V gene sequence: CDR1 SGDLS, CDR2 YYNGEE. Trimming removed 0 bases at V and 10 bases at J, with 14 bases between. The CDR3 length is 15 residues. CDR3 in DNA: TGTGCCAGCAGCGTAGACGGCGGGGGATACTCACCCCTCCACTTT. This gives the protein CASSVDGGGYSPLHF. The full variable domain, in which reference TRBV9 and TRBJ1-6 provide the parts outside the CDR3, is DSGVTQTPKHLITATGQRVTLRCSPRSGDLSVYWYQQSLDQGLQFLIQYYNGEERAKGNILERFSAQQFPDLHSELNLSSLELGDSALYFCASSVDGGGYSPLHFGNGTRLTVT.

CDR3 DNA sequence: TGTGCCAGCAGCTTTCAAGGGGGGAACATTCAGTACTTC. Its protein is CASSFQGGNIQYF. The rearrangement joins TRBV7-9 to TRBJ2-4; either TRBD1 or TRBD2 may supply D (6 bases each). Trimming pared 3 bases from V and 7 bases from J, leaving 10 bases between. There are 13 residues in the CDR3. The V gene's germline CDR1 is SEHNR and CDR2 FQNEAQ (reference sequence).

The genes are TRBV10-3 and TRBJ1-3; D may be TRBD1 (5 bases). V was clipped by 11 bases and J by 1 base, with 15 bases between them. Germline-derived CDR1 and CDR2 are ENHRY and SYGVKD. CDR3 length equals 14 residues. CDR3 sequence reads: CAGWDGLSGNTIYF. Written as DNA, the CDR3 is TGTGCCGGGTGGGACGGCCTATCTGGAAACACCATATATTTT.

The chain combines TRBV7-6 with TRBJ2-7; 9 positions agree with TRBD1. Per the germline V gene, CDR1 is SGHVS and CDR2 is FNYEAQ. J was trimmed by 3 bases and V by 5 bases; bases with no gene match: 8. This CDR3 contains 15 residues. The CDR3 nucleotides read TGTGCCAGCAGCATGACAGGGGGATCCCTCTACGAGCAGTACTTC. Translation: CASSMTGGSLYEQYF.

The genes are TRBV29-1 and TRBJ1-1; no reliable D call. The germline gives CDR1 SQVTM, CDR2 ANQGSEA. Trimming shortened V by 1 base and J by 0 bases, and 6 bases separated the two germline ends. This CDR3 has 13 residues. CDR3 residues: CSVEGRMNTEAFF. Here the CDR3 DNA reads TGCAGCGTTGAAGGTCGGATGAACACTGAAGCTTTCTTT.

The chain links TRBV3-1 (or the pseudogene TRBV3-2) to TRBJ1-1; 7 bases map to TRBD1. There are 13 residues in the CDR3. Losses at the gene ends were 6 bases for V and 5 bases for J; bases not matched to a gene: 6. Per germline, CDR1 LGHDT and CDR2 YNNKEL (reference sequence). DNA of the CDR3: TGTGCCAGCAGTCCTACAGGGGTTACTGAAGCTTTCTTT. Its translation is CASSPTGVTEAFF.

The gene calls are TRBV7-3 and TRBJ1-6; no clear D. The CDR3 is 13 amino acids. V lost 1 base, J lost 10 bases, and 8 bases lay in between. CDR1 is SGHTA and CDR2 is FQGTGA in the germline V gene. DNA for the CDR3: TGTGCCAGCAGCTTAAAGGGTGACTCACCCCTCCACTTT. This encodes CASSLKGDSPLHF.

The chain employs TRBV20-1 and TRBJ1-1; D remains unclear. The germline V gene encodes CDR1 DFQATT and CDR2 SNEGSKA (reference sequence). Trimming pared 6 bases from V and 2 bases from J, leaving 7 bases between. The CDR3 totals 11 residues. The chain's CDR3 is CSAVANTEAFF. The CDR3 DNA reads TGCAGTGCGGTAGCTAACACTGAAGCTTTCTTT.

As to this clone: The sample carries other DNA sequences with the same CDR3. This rearrangement joins TRBV2 to TRBJ1-5; D uncertain. Trimming removed 6 bases at V and 0 bases at J, with 3 bases between. The CDR3 contains 12 residues. Germline CDR1 and CDR2: SNHLY and FYNNEI. CDR3 sequence reads: CASRDSNQPQHF. The CDR3 region has the DNA TGTGCCAGCAGGGATAGCAATCAGCCCCAGCATTTT.

This chain connects TRBV7-2 to TRBJ2-3; no reliable D call. There are 14 residues in the CDR3. Trimming cost V 1 base and J 7 bases, with 12 bases left between them. CDR1 and CDR2 (germline): SGHTA, FQGNSA. CDR3 DNA: TGTGCCAGCAGCTTAGGGGCAACCAGGAATACGCAGTATTTT. This codes for CASSLGATRNTQYF.

The chain has TRBV4-1 and TRBJ2-1; tentative D call: TRBD2 (7 bases). The CDR3 consists of 17 residues. The germline CDR1 and CDR2 sequences are MGHRA and YSYEKL. Trimming removed 0 bases at V and 8 bases at J, with 20 bases between. CDR3 residues: CASSQDQNRGAWYEQFF. CDR3 bases: TGCGCCAGCAGCCAAGATCAAAATCGGGGGGCGTGGTATGAGCAGTTCTTC.

The chain uses TRBV4-2 and TRBJ1-4; the D gene is possibly TRBD1 (5 bases). V was clipped by 5 bases and J by 7 bases, with 23 bases between them. This CDR3 is built from 17 residues. Germline V lookup: CDR1 LGHNA, CDR2 YNFKEQ. The CDR3: CASSKMGSGTQGEKLFF. CDR3 sequence (DNA): TGTGCCAGCAGCAAGATGGGCTCCGGGACCCAAGGTGAAAAACTGTTTTTT.

The chain is built from TRBV29-1 and TRBJ1-3, with a weak D call TRBD1 (5 bases). The CDR3 length is 18 residues. Trimming took 4 bases from V and 4 from J, leaving 26 bases between them. CDR1 is SQVTM, CDR2 ANQGSEA, per germline. The CDR3 region is CSVADLGTGGMEGNTIYF. The CDR3 region has the DNA TGCAGCGTTGCCGATCTTGGGACCGGAGGAATGGAGGGAAACACCATATATTTT.

The sample holds one count of this clone. J is TRBJ1-3 and V is TRBV19; D possibly corresponds to TRBD1 (6 bases). The germline V and J ends were trimmed by 6 bases and 3 bases, with 21 bases remaining between them. Germline V CDR1 and CDR2: LNHDA, SQIVND (reference sequence). CDR3 length: 17 amino acids. This chain's CDR3 is CASRTLQGPGLGNTIYF. Here the CDR3 DNA reads TGTGCCAGTAGGACCCTCCAGGGGCCCGGTCTTGGAAACACCATATATTTT. The full variable domain, completed using reference TRBV19 and TRBJ1-3, is DGGITQSPKYLFRKEGQNVTLSCEQNLNHDAMYWYRQDPGQGLRLIYYSQIVNDFQKGDIAEGYSVSREKKESFPLTVTSAQKNPTAFYLCASRTLQGPGLGNTIYFGEGSWLTVV.

The gene calls are TRBV30 and TRBJ1-6; D unresolved. From germline, CDR1 is GTSNPN and CDR2 SVGIG (reference sequence). With 0 bases removed from V and 13 bases from J, the gap between germline ends came to 10 bases. The CDR3 is made up of 12 amino acids. The CDR3 loop reads CAWSVPPSPLHF. The CDR3 DNA reads as TGTGCCTGGAGTGTCCCGCCCTCTCCCCTCCACTTT.

This chain links TRBV29-1 with TRBJ1-2; D may be TRBD1 (6 bases). CDR3 length: 12 amino acids. V lost 4 bases, J lost 8 bases, and 14 bases lay in between. Germline lookup yields CDR1 SQVTM and CDR2 ANQGSEA. The CDR3 protein is CSVGQAGAGYTF. As DNA, the CDR3 is TGCAGCGTTGGTCAGGCGGGGGCAGGCTACACCTTC.

This rearrangement joins TRBV12-3 or TRBV12-4 to TRBJ2-7; possibly TRBD1 for D (5 bases). With 5 bases removed from V and 6 bases from J, the gap between germline ends came to 14 bases. This CDR3 has 13 residues. The CDR3 loop reads CASSGAPPGEQYF. The DNA for the CDR3 is TGTGCCAGCAGTGGGGCCCCGCCGGGCGAGCAGTACTTC.

The gene calls are TRBV13 and TRBJ2-7; D is perhaps TRBD1 or TRBD2 (7 bases each). The V end lost 0 bases, the J end lost 0 bases, and 18 bases lay between the germline ends. The CDR3 extends over 18 amino acids. The germline CDR1 and CDR2 sequences are PRHDT and FYEKMQ (reference sequence). The CDR3 DNA reads TGTGCCAGCAGCTTAGGGGCAGGGGGACTACCGCTCTCCTACGAGCAGTACTTC. It specifies CASSLGAGGLPLSYEQYF.

The V and J genes are TRBV12-5 and TRBJ1-4, with a tentative D call TRBD1 (5 bases). Between the trimmed V and J ends, which lost 5 bases and 8 bases, there was a span of 15 bases. CDR3 length: 14 amino acids. Germline CDR1 reads LGHNT; CDR2 reads FRNRAP. CDR3 nucleotides: TGTGCTAGTGGTCGAGGAGGGGAGAACGAAAAACTGTTTTTT. Translating gives CASGRGGENEKLFF.